What follows describes a single TCR beta chain. Its cognate antigen is unknown. Method: immunoSEQ multiplex PCR; TCRdb's copy keeps in-frame clones and lacks some. The repertoire holds about 2.1 million clones, with just over 90% as singletons. This entry belongs to a study of shared clonotypes between healthy human individuals. In the study overall: CD4 naive cells filled three plates per donor, CD4 memory three, CD8 naive two and CD8 memory one.

Whole-study findings and limits: Between a few donors, naive CD4 clonotypes were shared at a level of about 5%.

The J segment lost 4 bases and the V segment lost 3 bases, leaving 11 bases of the junction unmatched. This CDR3 comprises 16 residues. Germline assignment: CDR1 LNHDA and CDR2 SQIVND (reference sequence). Naive CD8 cells, CD45RO-negative and positively selected for CCR7, excluded terminally differentiated effector memory CD45RA+ cells. The rearrangement joins TRBV19 to TRBJ1-2; 7 bases are a match to TRBD1. The origin of this receptor is a man aged 18 to 29 in good health. Some clones in this sample may be carry-over from other donors' samples. Sequencing was performed on naive CD8+ T cells from PBMCs. CDR3 region: CASSIRDSPPRYGYTF. The CDR3 DNA follows: TGTGCCAGTAGTATTAGGGACAGTCCTCCCCGCTATGGCTACACCTTC.